This entry is about one TCR beta chain. The antigen is unknown. The entry originates in a study of T cells after yellow fever vaccination. MiXCR, run by TCRdb on the 5' RACE reads, gives a single entry per CDR3 protein. The repertoire holds just under 600,000 distinct CDR3 sequences, roughly 14% seen once, with 11% to 15% in the top ten. General study findings and limits: The appearance of a small share of clonotypes in both CD4 and CD8 compartments was observed.

Trimming left V 4 bases short and J 10 bases short, with 19 bases between. Per germline, CDR1 MDHEN and CDR2 SYDVKM. The CDR3 covers 14 residues. This TCR was recovered from a man aged 25 to 45 who received the YFV17D yellow fever vaccine. The V and J genes are TRBV28 and TRBJ1-1, with D unresolved. Material: PBMCs, obtained on the day of the yellow fever booster vaccination. The CDR3 bases are TGTGCCAGCAGTTATACCCTGAGCATCGCCAGAGCTTTCTTT. It translates to CASSYTLSIARAFF.